A selection of T cell receptor beta chains follows, all from one sample in a study of CD8 T cells in Susac syndrome. From the immunoSEQ multiplex PCR reads, TCRdb called clonotypes with MiXCR, one entry per CDR3 protein. The repertoire includes under 200,000 distinct CDR3 sequences, approximately 94% of them detected once, and around 0.1% sits in the top ten. The sample was CD4+ T cells from PBMCs. The receptors derive from a human donor with Susac syndrome. CDR3s include the opening cysteine and the closing phenylalanine or tryptophan. A D gene is named only where the DNA matches it firmly. Only part of the rows carry a size: once, few, many, or a class if the clone is expanded.

D gene: TRBD1
J gene: TRBJ2-5
clone size: -
V gene: TRBV13
CDR3 DNA: TGTGCCAGCAGGGGTCAGGGGGATGGAGAGACCCAGTACTTC
CDR3 protein: CASRGQGDGETQYF

D gene: TRBD2
J gene: TRBJ2-5
clone size: -
V gene: TRBV29-1
CDR3 DNA: TGCAGCGTTGGAGGGCTAGCGGGGCCCCTGGAGACCCAGTACTTC
CDR3 protein: CSVGGLAGPLETQYF

D gene: TRBD1
J gene: TRBJ2-7
clone size: -
V gene: TRBV5-1
CDR3 DNA: TGCGCCAGCAGCTCTGGACAGGCTTTGCCCTACGAGCAGTACTTC
CDR3 protein: CASSSGQALPYEQYF

D gene: -
J gene: TRBJ1-5
clone size: -
V gene: TRBV7-2
CDR3 DNA: TGTGCCAGCAGCTTAGAGGTGGTGGGCAATCAGCCCCAGCATTTT
CDR3 protein: CASSLEVVGNQPQHF

D gene: -
J gene: TRBJ2-3
clone size: -
V gene: TRBV6-1
CDR3 DNA: TGTGCCAGTCGACAGGGAGGGTCCGGAGATACGCAGTATTTT
CDR3 protein: CASRQGGSGDTQYF

D gene: -
J gene: TRBJ1-2
clone size: -
V gene: TRBV7-2
CDR3 DNA: TGTGCCAGCAGCCCTGCTTCAGACTCAGGATATGGCTACACCTTC
CDR3 protein: CASSPASDSGYGYTF

D gene: -
J gene: TRBJ2-1
clone size: -
V gene: TRBV30
CDR3 DNA: TGTGCCTGGAGCCCCAGGCGGACCTACAATGAGCAGTTCTTC
CDR3 protein: CAWSPRRTYNEQFF

D gene: -
J gene: TRBJ2-4
clone size: -
V gene: TRBV19
CDR3 DNA: TGTGCCAGTAGTATTTCTAGAATAAACATTCAGTACTTC
CDR3 protein: CASSISRINIQYF

D gene: -
J gene: TRBJ1-5
clone size: -
V gene: TRBV20-1
CDR3 DNA: TGCAGTGCTGGGGGCGGGGGGCAAGGTCAGCCCCAGCATTTT
CDR3 protein: CSAGGGGQGQPQHF

D gene: TRBD2
J gene: TRBJ2-5
clone size: -
V gene: TRBV20-1
CDR3 DNA: TGCAGTGCTAGTTGGCTAGCGGGGGGGCCGTACCAAGAGACCCAGTACTTC
CDR3 protein: CSASWLAGGPYQETQYF

D gene: TRBD2
J gene: TRBJ2-5
clone size: -
V gene: TRBV20-1
CDR3 DNA: TGCAGTGCAGAGGTACTAGCGGGGCGGCAAGAGACCCAGTACTTC
CDR3 protein: CSAEVLAGRQETQYF

D gene: -
J gene: TRBJ2-2
clone size: -
V gene: TRBV30
CDR3 DNA: TGTGCCTGGAGTGTACATCTCGGGTCCGGGGAGCTGTTTTTT
CDR3 protein: CAWSVHLGSGELFF

D gene: TRBD2
J gene: TRBJ2-2
clone size: once
V gene: TRBV4-1
CDR3 DNA: TGCGCCAGCAGCCAAGCGGGGGGGCTTACCGGGGAGCTGTTTTTT
CDR3 protein: CASSQAGGLTGELFF

D gene: -
J gene: TRBJ2-7
clone size: -
V gene: TRBV19
CDR3 DNA: TGTGCCAGTAGTGTACAGGGCCAAAGGGGCGAGCAGTACTTC
CDR3 protein: CASSVQGQRGEQYF

D gene: -
J gene: TRBJ1-2
clone size: -
V gene: TRBV7-2
CDR3 DNA: TGTGCCAGCAGCACAGTGCAGGGGATAGGCTACACCTTC
CDR3 protein: CASSTVQGIGYTF

D gene: TRBD1
J gene: TRBJ1-5
clone size: -
V gene: TRBV5-6
CDR3 DNA: TGTGCCAGCAGCGGATCCGGACAGGGGAGTCAGCCCCAGCATTTT
CDR3 protein: CASSGSGQGSQPQHF

D gene: -
J gene: TRBJ2-7
clone size: -
V gene: TRBV12-3/TRBV12-4
CDR3 DNA: TGTGCCAGCAGTTTATCGGACGAGCAGTACTTC
CDR3 protein: CASSLSDEQYF

D gene: -
J gene: TRBJ1-2
clone size: -
V gene: TRBV20-1
CDR3 DNA: TGCAGTGCTGACAGGATCAACACCTTC
CDR3 protein: CSADRINTF

D gene: -
J gene: TRBJ2-6
clone size: -
V gene: TRBV12-3/TRBV12-4
CDR3 DNA: TGTGCCAGCACCGCCGGTCTAGCTCCCAACGTCCTGACTTTC
CDR3 protein: CASTAGLAPNVLTF

D gene: -
J gene: TRBJ1-1
clone size: -
V gene: TRBV29-1
CDR3 DNA: TGCAGCGTTGAACAGCGCTTGAGTTTAGAAGCTTTCTTT
CDR3 protein: CSVEQRLSLEAFF

D gene: -
J gene: TRBJ2-7
clone size: -
V gene: TRBV5-6
CDR3 DNA: TGTGCCAGCCACCCCAGGGGGGGCACCTACGAGCAGTACTTC
CDR3 protein: CASHPRGGTYEQYF

D gene: -
J gene: TRBJ1-2
clone size: -
V gene: TRBV7-9
CDR3 DNA: TGTGCCAGCAGCTTAGAACAGGTCGGAAACTATGGCTACACCTTC
CDR3 protein: CASSLEQVGNYGYTF

D gene: -
J gene: TRBJ1-5
clone size: -
V gene: TRBV4-3
CDR3 DNA: TGCGCCAGCAGCCAAGGGGGCTCTCAGCCCCAGCATTTT
CDR3 protein: CASSQGGSQPQHF

D gene: -
J gene: TRBJ2-5
clone size: -
V gene: TRBV5-6
CDR3 DNA: TGTGCCAGCAGCCCGCAACTCGGGGCCCAAGAGACCCAGTACTTC
CDR3 protein: CASSPQLGAQETQYF

D gene: TRBD1
J gene: TRBJ2-3
clone size: few
V gene: TRBV5-1
CDR3 DNA: TGCGCCAGCAGCAGGGGGCAGACAGATACGCAGTATTTT
CDR3 protein: CASSRGQTDTQYF

D gene: TRBD2
J gene: TRBJ2-5
clone size: -
V gene: TRBV28
CDR3 DNA: TGTGCCAGCGGTCGGGGGGTCCAAGAGACCCAGTACTTC
CDR3 protein: CASGRGVQETQYF

D gene: -
J gene: TRBJ2-5
clone size: -
V gene: TRBV4-2
CDR3 DNA: TGTGCCAGCAGCCGACGGCGGGGCGCTGGGGAGACCCAGTACTTC
CDR3 protein: CASSRRRGAGETQYF

D gene: -
J gene: TRBJ2-1
clone size: -
V gene: TRBV30
CDR3 DNA: TGTGCCTGGAGTGTTTTAGCGCGAGTCTACAATGAGCAGTTCTTC
CDR3 protein: CAWSVLARVYNEQFF

D gene: -
J gene: TRBJ1-5
clone size: -
V gene: TRBV20-1
CDR3 DNA: TGCAGTGCTCAACTGTATGGTCAGCCCCAGCATTTT
CDR3 protein: CSAQLYGQPQHF

D gene: -
J gene: TRBJ2-3
clone size: -
V gene: TRBV20-1
CDR3 DNA: TGCAGTGCTAGCCGGGTCTTGACCGAAACAGATACGCAGTATTTT
CDR3 protein: CSASRVLTETDTQYF

D gene: -
J gene: TRBJ1-6
clone size: -
V gene: TRBV10-3
CDR3 DNA: TGTGCCATCGCGGCAGGGGATTCACCCCTCCACTTT
CDR3 protein: CAIAAGDSPLHF

D gene: -
J gene: TRBJ2-4
clone size: -
V gene: TRBV7-9
CDR3 DNA: TGTGCCAGCAGCTTAGAAAAGAGGGAAAACATTCAGTACTTC
CDR3 protein: CASSLEKRENIQYF

D gene: TRBD1
J gene: TRBJ2-5
clone size: -
V gene: TRBV6-2/TRBV6-3
CDR3 DNA: TGTGCCAGCAGGGAAAGACAGGGGAAAGAGACCCAGTACTTC
CDR3 protein: CASRERQGKETQYF

D gene: -
J gene: TRBJ2-7
clone size: -
V gene: TRBV2
CDR3 DNA: TGTGCCGCGGGTACGACCTACGAGCAGTACTTC
CDR3 protein: CAAGTTYEQYF

D gene: -
J gene: TRBJ2-2
clone size: -
V gene: TRBV5-1
CDR3 DNA: TGCGCCAGCAGCTTTGGGGAGCCCGGGGAGCTGTTTTTT
CDR3 protein: CASSFGEPGELFF

D gene: TRBD1
J gene: TRBJ2-6
clone size: -
V gene: TRBV12-3/TRBV12-4
CDR3 DNA: TGTGCCAGCGGAGGACAGGGGGAGACAGGGGCCAACGTCCTGACTTTC
CDR3 protein: CASGGQGETGANVLTF

D gene: TRBD1
J gene: TRBJ1-2
clone size: -
V gene: TRBV3-1
CDR3 DNA: TGTGCCAGCAGCCCTGGACAGGGCCTCAACTATGGCTACACCTTC
CDR3 protein: CASSPGQGLNYGYTF

D gene: -
J gene: TRBJ2-7
clone size: -
V gene: TRBV7-2
CDR3 DNA: TGTGCCAGCAGCTTAGCGCTCTCCCACGAGCAGTACTTC
CDR3 protein: CASSLALSHEQYF

D gene: -
J gene: TRBJ1-1
clone size: -
V gene: TRBV6-2/TRBV6-3
CDR3 DNA: TGTGCCAGCAGCACCCTGGGTGTTGAAGCTTTCTTT
CDR3 protein: CASSTLGVEAFF

D gene: -
J gene: TRBJ1-6
clone size: -
V gene: TRBV3-1
CDR3 DNA: TGTGCCAGCAGCCAAGGTGGAGGGGGGGATAATTCACCCCTCCACTTT
CDR3 protein: CASSQGGGGDNSPLHF